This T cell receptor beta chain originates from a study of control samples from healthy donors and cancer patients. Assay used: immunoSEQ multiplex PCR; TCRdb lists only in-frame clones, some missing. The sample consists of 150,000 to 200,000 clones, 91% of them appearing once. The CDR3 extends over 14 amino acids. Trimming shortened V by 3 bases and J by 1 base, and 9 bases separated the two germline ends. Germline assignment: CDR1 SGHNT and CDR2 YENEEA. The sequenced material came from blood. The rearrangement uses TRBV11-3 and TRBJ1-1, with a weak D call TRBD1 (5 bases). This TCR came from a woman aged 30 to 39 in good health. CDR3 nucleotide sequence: TGTGCCAGCAGCTTGGCGCAGGGGAACACTGAAGCTTTCTTT. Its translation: CASSLAQGNTEAFF.